The 10 T cell receptor beta chains reported below all come from one sample, sequenced in a study of T cell changes during pregnancy in multiple sclerosis. TCRdb's table, derived via immunoSEQ multiplex PCR, lists solely in-frame clones and lacks some. The sample carries tens of thousands of clones, around 90% recorded once. This sample comprised CD8+ T cells from peripheral blood mononuclear cells, obtained before pregnancy. These receptors all come from a female donor with multiple sclerosis, enrolled in a pregnancy study.

The chain couples TRBV13 to TRBJ1-6; 10 bases align to TRBD1. CDR1 is PRHDT, CDR2 FYEKMQ, per germline (reference sequence). V was clipped by 4 bases and J by 8 bases; unmatched bases: 5. CDR3 length equals 15 residues. The CDR3 sequence is CASSYTGQGDSPLHF. The DNA of the CDR3 is TGTGCCAGCAGCTACACAGGACAGGGGGATTCACCCCTCCACTTT.

The chain recombines TRBV7-6 with TRBJ2-7, with 8 nucleotides matching TRBD2. The V gene's germline CDR1 is SGHVS and CDR2 FNYEAQ. The CDR3 is 16 residues long. J gave up 5 bases and V 8 bases, and 17 bases lay outside the gene matches. This chain's CDR3 is CASGTNTGPGGDEQYF. The CDR3 region has the DNA TGTGCCAGCGGAACGAACACAGGTCCGGGAGGGGACGAGCAGTACTTC.

The CDR3: CSVEGGSGTSGGRYQETQYF. The CDR3 region has the DNA TGCAGCGTTGAAGGGGGATCCGGGACTAGCGGGGGGCGGTACCAAGAGACCCAGTACTTC. This chain joins TRBV29-1 and TRBJ2-5, with 15 bases identical to TRBD2. The CDR3 length is 20 residues. The germline V gene has CDR1 SQVTM and CDR2 ANQGSEA. The V segment lost 1 base and the J segment 0 bases; nucleotides outside the gene matches: 12.

This rearrangement joins TRBV5-1 to TRBJ2-7; 11 nucleotides agree with TRBD1. V was pared by 10 bases and J by 6 bases, with 12 bases of the junction left unmatched. This CDR3 region has 14 residues. Germline V gene sequence: CDR1 SGHRS, CDR2 YFSETQ. CDR3: CASHPGTGGSEQYF. Written as DNA, the CDR3 is TGCGCCTCCCATCCCGGGACAGGGGGTTCCGAGCAGTACTTC.

This clone is a singleton in its sample. The chain recombines TRBV6-4 with TRBJ1-2; TRBD1 matches at 9 bases. This CDR3 is 15 amino acids long. The V and J ends lost 2 bases and 8 bases, in that order; junction bases with no gene match: 9. Germline CDR1 reads MRHNA; CDR2 reads SNTAGT. The chain's CDR3 is CASSDTPGTGFGYTF. The CDR3 DNA sequence: TGTGCCAGCAGTGACACCCCCGGGACAGGGTTCGGCTACACCTTC.

The chain is built from TRBV25-1 and TRBJ1-4; 8 bases match TRBD1. The CDR3 contains 18 residues. CDR1 is MGHDK, CDR2 SYGVNS, per germline. V lost 2 bases to trimming and J lost 5 bases; unmatched junction nucleotides: 13. The chain's CDR3 is CASSEGVEGTGPNEKLFF. The DNA of the CDR3 is TGTGCCAGCAGTGAAGGGGTCGAGGGGACAGGCCCGAATGAAAAACTGTTTTTT.

The gene calls are TRBV11-3 and TRBJ1-1, with TRBD1 matching over 8 bases. The CDR3 has 13 amino acids. In germline, CDR1 is SGHNT, CDR2 YENEEA. V lost 3 bases and J lost 4; bases outside the gene matches: 1. CDR3: CASSFTGGTEAFF. CDR3 DNA: TGTGCCAGCAGCTTTACAGGGGGCACTGAAGCTTTCTTT.

The rearrangement links TRBV7-9 to TRBJ2-5, with 13 positions matching TRBD2. The CDR3 is 15 residues long. Germline CDR1 is SEHNR and CDR2 is FQNEAQ (reference sequence). With 1 base clipped from V and 5 bases from J, the junction kept 1 base outside the gene matches. The CDR3 is CASSLGTSGGETQYF. The CDR3 DNA sequence: TGTGCCAGCAGCTTAGGGACTAGCGGGGGTGAGACCCAGTACTTC.

The rearrangement links TRBV15 to TRBJ2-5, with D possibly being TRBD2 (5 bases). Looked up from germline, CDR1 is LNHNV and CDR2 is YYDKDF (reference sequence). The germline V and J ends were trimmed by 4 bases and 2 bases, with 8 bases remaining between them. The CDR3 length is 13 residues. DNA for the CDR3: TGTGCCACCAGCACCGGGGTGCAAGAGACCCAGTACTTC. Translating gives CATSTGVQETQYF.

The CDR3 here is CASSSPGQGTTNYGYTF. The CDR3 nucleotides are TGTGCCAGCAGCTCTCCGGGACAGGGCACAACAAACTATGGCTACACCTTC. This chain connects TRBV9 to TRBJ1-2; TRBD1 matches 9 bases. Germline V CDR1 and CDR2: SGDLS, YYNGEE. J gave up 2 bases and V 4 bases, and 12 bases lay outside the gene matches. This CDR3 region has 17 residues.